This T cell receptor beta chain was profiled in a study of control samples from healthy donors and cancer patients. The method was immunoSEQ multiplex PCR; TCRdb's version includes in-frame clones alone and lacks a portion of them. In the table there are about 120,000 clones, 93% of which are singletons. CDR3 size: 14 residues. The V gene lost 7 bases and the J gene lost 1 base, with 13 bases spanning the gap. The germline V gene encodes CDR1 LNHDA and CDR2 SQIVND (reference sequence). Sequenced input: blood. The receptor's source is a man aged 25-45 years in good health. This chain joins TRBV19 and TRBJ1-1; D uncertain. The CDR3 region has the DNA TGTGCCAGTAAACTCCAATCGGGGAACACTGAAGCTTTCTTT. The encoded protein is CASKLQSGNTEAFF.